Below, 2 T cell receptor beta chains from the same sample are listed, as sequenced in a study of tumor and adjacent non-tumor tissue in lung cancer listed by TCRdb under 2018. Receptor amplification or capture employed multiplex PCR. These reads were obtained on an Illumina HiSeq 2500. TCRbeta libraries were built by three rounds of nested PCR using primers (Table S4), following protocols modified from ARM-PCR. TCRdb took the public reads, trimmed them with fastp at Q25, ran MiXCR for clone calling and kept in-frame beta chains. Each entry is one CDR3 protein sequence, shown with its most common DNA and genes. Present in this sample are about 75,000 distinct CDR3 sequences, about two thirds of which were seen just once. The leading ten clones occupy around a quarter of the sample. Bulk unsorted tissue served as the source for RNA extraction, and RNA quality was assessed using a NanoDrop ND-1000 and an Agilent 2100. Distant non-tumor tissue taken more than 3 cm from the tumor edge was used as the normal lung sample.

Sequenced input: distant non-tumor lung tissue. The receptors stem from a woman in her 50s with non-small cell lung cancer.

Details on this clonotype: Given a much more abundant clone one base away, this may be a read error. V usage is TRBV28 and J usage is TRBJ2-3, with D tentatively TRBD1 (6 bases). Germline CDR1 is MDHEN and CDR2 is SYDVKM. V lost 5 bases to trimming and J lost 0 bases, with 12 bases between them. The CDR3 has 15 amino acids. The CDR3 protein is CASSLFGQSTDTQYF. CDR3 nucleotides: TGTGCCAGCAGTCTCTTCGGACAGAGCACAGATACGCAGTATTTT.

About this clonotype: A read error may produce the germline difference seen at one junction end. The chain joins TRBV2 to TRBJ2-3, with D possibly matching TRBD1 (6 bases). The germline CDR1 and CDR2 sequences are SNHLY and FYNNEI. This CDR3 region has 13 residues. CDR3 DNA sequence: TGTGCCAGCTGTGAGTTCGAGGGGGATACTCAGTATTTT. It translates to CASCEFEGDTQYF.